One and the same sample provided the 21 T cell receptor beta chains below, sequenced in a study of shared clonotypes between healthy human individuals. TCRdb's copy holds only in-frame clones and misses some; the assay was immunoSEQ multiplex PCR. The sample lists about 1.1 million clones; 60% to 85% were seen once. Sequenced: memory CD4+ T cells from PBMCs. Subset given: CD45RA-negative fraction. Receptor source: a man aged 18 to 29 in good health. Some clones in this sample may be carry-over from other donors' samples.

This chain joins TRBV5-1 and TRBJ1-3, with 7 bases fitting TRBD1. The CDR3 totals 16 residues. The J segment lost 4 bases and the V segment lost 2 bases, leaving 9 bases of the junction unmatched. The germline V gene has CDR1 SGHRS and CDR2 YFSETQ. The CDR3 reads CASSFATGATGNTIYF. The CDR3 DNA sequence: TGCGCCAGCAGCTTTGCCACAGGGGCAACCGGAAACACCATATATTTT.

The J gene is TRBJ1-5, the V gene TRBV4-2; D not resolved. Germline assignment: CDR1 LGHNA and CDR2 YNFKEQ. This CDR3 is built from 14 residues. V was cut by 1 base and J by 6 bases, with 10 bases left in between. CDR3 loop: CASSQGGWGQPQHF. For the CDR3, the DNA is TGTGCCAGCAGCCAAGGTGGGTGGGGTCAGCCCCAGCATTTT.

This clone has a handful of counts. The V call is TRBV6-5, the J call TRBJ1-2, with TRBD1 identical over 7 bases. After removal of 7 bases from V and 5 bases from J, the junction contained 7 bases not matched to a gene. CDR1 MNHEY and CDR2 SVGAGI come from the germline V gene. The CDR3 is made up of 13 amino acids. CDR3 DNA: TGTGCCAGCAAGGAGGGGGCGCGATATGGCTACACCTTC. It encodes CASKEGARYGYTF.

The chain is built from TRBV7-3 and TRBJ1-1; a possible D gene is TRBD1 (5 bases). V was pared by 2 bases and J by 5 bases, with 12 bases between. The germline gives CDR1 SGHTA, CDR2 FQGTGA. The CDR3 sequence is 14 residues long. CDR3 sequence reads: CASSLVGGNTEAFF. CDR3 DNA sequence: TGTGCCAGCAGCTTAGTCGGGGGGAATACTGAAGCTTTCTTT.

The V and J genes are TRBV2 and TRBJ1-5; D gene uncertain. This CDR3 spans 14 amino acids. CDR1 and CDR2 from the germline V gene are SNHLY and FYNNEI. The germline V and J ends were trimmed by 6 bases and 4 bases, with 13 bases remaining between them. Written as DNA, the CDR3 is TGTGCCAGCAGGGGGTGGTCAAGAAATCAGCCCCAGCATTTT. Translated: CASRGWSRNQPQHF.

To note about this clone: This CDR3 is also generated by other DNA sequences in the sample. In DNA form, the CDR3 reads TGTGCCAGCACCCCGGGGGGAAATGAAAAACTGTTTTTT. Translation: CASTPGGNEKLFF. The V call is TRBV28, the J call TRBJ1-4, with D perhaps TRBD1 (5 bases). Germline CDR1 MDHEN, CDR2 SYDVKM. This CDR3 is built from 13 residues. V lost 7 bases, J lost 5 bases, and 11 bases lay in between.

The chain has TRBV5-1 and TRBJ2-5; D perhaps matches TRBD2 (5 bases). Germline V CDR1 and CDR2: SGHRS, YFSETQ. The CDR3 length is 14 residues. V dropped 0 bases and J dropped 5 bases, with 11 bases sitting between them. CDR3 nucleotide sequence: TGCGCCAGCAGCTTGGGTCCTAGCAGGGAGACCCAGTACTTC. It translates to CASSLGPSRETQYF.

The count of this clone is one. This sequence joins TRBV10-3 and TRBJ2-1; tentative D call: TRBD2 (6 bases). This CDR3 has 17 amino acids. Germline assignment: CDR1 ENHRY and CDR2 SYGVKD. Trimming left V 6 bases short and J 2 bases short, with 20 bases between. CDR3 amino acids: CAISGTSLSRTYNEQFF. The CDR3 bases are TGTGCCATCAGCGGAACTAGCCTCTCTCGAACCTACAATGAGCAGTTCTTC.

V usage is TRBV7-9 and J usage is TRBJ2-7; tentatively, D is TRBD1 or TRBD2 (5 bases each). The length of the CDR3 is 19 residues. V lost 5 bases to trimming and J lost 0 bases, with 26 bases between them. Germline lookup yields CDR1 SEHNR and CDR2 FQNEAQ (reference sequence). CDR3 sequence: CASSPLAGHGQGSSYEQYF. CDR3 DNA: TGTGCCAGCAGCCCTCTCGCGGGCCATGGACAAGGTAGCTCCTACGAGCAGTACTTC.

This clone has at least ten counts. This chain joins TRBV5-4 and TRBJ1-2; D remains unclear. From germline, CDR1 is SGHNT and CDR2 YYREEE (reference sequence). Trimming removed 2 bases at V and 3 bases at J, with 14 bases between. CDR3 length: 15 amino acids. The CDR3 bases are TGTGCCAGCAGCTTCGCAACAGAAGTATACTATGGCTACACCTTC. Translation: CASSFATEVYYGYTF.

CDR3 in DNA: TGCAGCGTCAGGGACACCTTGAACACTGAAGCTTTCTTT. It translates to CSVRDTLNTEAFF. The chain has TRBV29-1 and TRBJ1-1, with D perhaps matching TRBD1 (6 bases). CDR3 length equals 13 residues. The V gene's germline CDR1 is SQVTM and CDR2 ANQGSEA. Trimming removed 6 bases at V and 0 bases at J, with 11 bases between. The full variable domain, with the rest looked up from reference TRBV29-1 and TRBJ1-1, is SAVISQKPSRDICQRGTSLTIQCQVDSQVTMMFWYRQQPGQSLTLIATANQGSEATYESGFVIDKFPISRPNLTFSTLTVSNMSPEDSSIYLCSVRDTLNTEAFFGQGTRLTVV.

This clone was counted only a few times. The chain combines TRBV5-1 with TRBJ1-1; weak D call: TRBD1 (5 bases). The CDR3 is 14 residues long. CDR1 and CDR2 from the germline V gene are SGHRS and YFSETQ. CDR3 DNA sequence: TGCGCAACCTCCGACAGCCCTAATAGGAATGAAGCTTTCTTT. Its protein product is CATSDSPNRNEAFF.

This chain uses TRBV14 with TRBJ2-3; D not certain. Germline CDR1 is SGHDN and CDR2 is FVKESK. This CDR3 has 12 residues. The V gene lost 2 bases and the J gene lost 4 bases, with 4 bases spanning the gap. CDR3 amino acids: CASSQTADTQYF. CDR3 DNA: TGTGCCAGCAGCCAAACGGCAGATACGCAGTATTTT.

Points on this clone: A much larger clone is a single base away; this may be a read error. V is TRBV7-3 and J is TRBJ1-1; D possibly corresponds to TRBD1 (5 bases). V was cut by 5 bases and J by 1 base, with 8 bases left in between. Looked up from germline, CDR1 is SGHTA and CDR2 is FQGTGA. This CDR3 contains 13 residues. In DNA, the CDR3 is TGTGCCAGCAGCGTCGGACAGAACACTGAAGCTTTCTTT. Protein: CASSVGQNTEAFF.

V gene TRBV13 combines with J gene TRBJ2-3; D is unclear. This CDR3 is 15 amino acids long. V dropped 3 bases and J dropped 2 bases, with 12 bases sitting between them. CDR1 and CDR2 from the germline V gene are PRHDT and FYEKMQ (reference sequence). CDR3 bases: TGTGCCAGCAGCTTTCGGTCAGCTCCCACAGATACGCAGTATTTT. It encodes CASSFRSAPTDTQYF.

This rearrangement joins TRBV7-3 to TRBJ2-1, with 9 bases that match TRBD2. Trimming at V came to 3 bases and at J to 9 bases, leaving 0 bases not matched to a gene. The CDR3 runs 12 residues. Germline V lookup: CDR1 SGHTA, CDR2 FQGTGA. In DNA, the CDR3 is TGTGCCAGCAGCTTTAGCGGGGGTGAGCAGTTCTTC. Protein sequence: CASSFSGGEQFF.

This clone was detected a few times. The chain uses TRBV21-1 and TRBJ1-5. TRBV21-1 is labeled a pseudogene. The CDR3 loop spans 13 amino acids. The CDR3 DNA follows: TGTGCCAGCAGCAAAAAGGGCAATCAGCCCCAGCATTTT. Amino acid sequence: CASSKKGNQPQHF.

This clone was picked up one time. The chain uses TRBV7-9 and TRBJ2-6; unclear D gene. V lost 1 base and J 4 bases, leaving 11 bases between the germline ends. The V gene's germline CDR1 is SEHNR and CDR2 FQNEAQ (reference sequence). The CDR3 runs to 16 residues. The CDR3 DNA sequence: TGTGCCAGCAGCTTAGGTTCTGGGTTGGGGGCCAACGTCCTGACTTTC. Residues: CASSLGSGLGANVLTF.

V is TRBV5-1 and J is TRBJ2-5; D possibly corresponds to TRBD2 (6 bases). This CDR3 region has 15 residues. Between the trimmed V and J ends, which lost 4 bases and 2 bases, there was a span of 15 bases. The V gene's germline CDR1 is SGHRS and CDR2 YFSETQ. The CDR3 nucleotides are TGCGCCAGCAGCCCCGGGGAGGTCCCTCAAGAGACCCAGTACTTC. Encoded protein: CASSPGEVPQETQYF.

V is TRBV6-1 and J is TRBJ2-3; maybe TRBD1 (5 bases). The CDR3 loop spans 14 amino acids. Germline CDR1 and CDR2: MNHNS and SASEGT. V was shortened by 1 base and J by 2 bases, with 7 bases between the two germline ends. CDR3 nucleotides: TGTGCCAGCAGTGAAGGCAGGGCCACAGATACGCAGTATTTT. The encoded protein is CASSEGRATDTQYF.

The CDR3 region is CATQRALRADTQYF. In DNA form, the CDR3 reads TGTGCCACCCAGCGGGCTTTGAGGGCGGATACGCAGTATTTT. The chain recombines TRBV28 with TRBJ2-3; tentative D call: TRBD2 (6 bases). Trimming pared 10 bases from V and 6 bases from J, leaving 20 bases between. The CDR3 runs to 14 residues. Germline lookup yields CDR1 MDHEN and CDR2 SYDVKM.